This record concerns one TCR beta chain sequence. Its recognized antigen is unknown. One base away there is no much larger clone; base qualities are not given. The immunoSEQ Assay, a bias-controlled multiplex PCR, was used to amplify TCRbeta CDR3 regions from genomic DNA. Regarding the original processing steps: Within the assay, amplification of reference gene primers was used to estimate how many nucleated cells each sample contained. Sequence reads were collapsed and filtered to measure the absolute abundance of every unique TCRbeta CDR3 rearrangement. Productive Simpson clonality was computed per sample as the square root of Simpson's diversity index over productive rearrangements. Not all clones reach the TCRdb copy of this immuneACCESS table, which keeps in-frame sequences only. Checked studies attribute under half of the gap to unresolved V genes and leave the rest unexplained. V and J calls and clone size are those listed in that table; D and trimming were worked out from the DNA. This sample comprises fewer than 40,000 clones, approximately 91% of them detected only once. The leading ten clones occupy roughly 32% of the sample.

The collaborating institutions used their own protocols to collect whole blood in K2EDTA tubes. For TCRbeta analysis, collaborators shipped samples as frozen whole blood, isolated PBMCs, or DNA extracted from either of those sample types. This sample was included in a study of blood T cell repertoires in COVID-19 (dated by TCRdb to about 2020). Broadly, across the study: Samples from collaborators originated in the United States, Italy and Spain and spanned both the acute and convalescent phases of COVID-19. The prospective study material was composed of cDNA or gDNA derived from T cells, B-cell-depleted T cells, or PBMCs. Deeply sampled blood TCRbeta repertoires from subjects exposed to, actively infected with, or recovered from COVID-19 were included in the dataset. A freely available public database, intended as a resource for researchers studying the immune response to SARS-CoV-2, is where the repertoires were released. Samples were obtained from the ongoing ImmuneRACE study (first 160 participants) and from about 1,300 subjects provided by 6 global collaborators. The sample metadata nearly always contained a de-identified subject ID, COVID-19 status, age in years and sex. Where available, HLA class I and class II types were obtained from metadata supplied by the sample provider rather than from assay-based typing.

According to the germline V gene, CDR1 reads SGHAT and CDR2 reads FQNNGV. Measured from the cysteine to the phenylalanine, the CDR3 is 15 residues long. Only the CDR3 part of the read is kept: 45 bases, read in frame from the first base. Trimming leaves V shorter by 3 bases and J shorter by 2 bases, with the junction holding 5 bases beyond the gene matches. What the study reported, not specific to this receptor: The quantity of clinical and demographic metadata differed by source and by participant and was supplied without curation.

The rearrangement joined TRBV11-2 to TRBJ2-7; 9 junctional bases match TRBD1. This receptor was taken from a man between 65 and 85 years old with active COVID-19. The sequenced sample consisted of peripheral blood. CDR3 reads: CASSFRTGDTYEQYF. The bases read TGTGCCAGCAGCTTCCGGACAGGGGACACCTACGAGCAGTACTTC. Here the CDR3 is joined to the reference TRBV11-2 and TRBJ2-7 genes, and the full variable domain is: EAGVAQSPRYKIIEKRQSVAFWCNPISGHATLYWYQQILGQGPKLLIQFQNNGVVDDSQLPKDRFSAERLKGVDSTLKIQPAKLEDSAVYLCASSFRTGDTYEQYFGPGTRLTVT.